Sequencing of this T cell receptor (beta chain) was carried out in a study of blood T cells in healthy people across ages. Broader study findings: Older age went with lower TCR beta diversity per million T cells, in a roughly linear way.

The V gene end was trimmed by 7 bases and the J gene end by 5 bases; junction bases not matched to a gene: 10. The CDR3 sequence is 15 residues long. Germline values: CDR1 MNHEY, CDR2 SVGEGT. The people who gave samples were healthy Caucasians from Russia, aged 6 to 90. This clonotype was counted a single time. No antigen is known for it. Then a second PCR, running about 6 to 12 cycles, was carried out with a sample-barcoded 5' primer and a J-beta primer mix. Every single cDNA molecule received a tag from a template-switch adaptor with 12 random nucleotides. MiXCR, run by TCRdb on the 5' RACE reads, gives a single entry per CDR3 protein. Here the sample spans around 1,600,000 distinct CDR3 sequences, approximately 43% being singletons.

V gene TRBV6-2 or TRBV6-3 combines with J gene TRBJ2-5, with 10 bases aligning to TRBD1. Sequencing was done on a sample of blood. The origin of this receptor is a woman under 30 in good health. CDR3 sequence: CASKSRDRGSETQYF. In DNA form, the CDR3 reads TGTGCCAGCAAAAGCCGGGACAGGGGTTCTGAGACCCAGTACTTC.